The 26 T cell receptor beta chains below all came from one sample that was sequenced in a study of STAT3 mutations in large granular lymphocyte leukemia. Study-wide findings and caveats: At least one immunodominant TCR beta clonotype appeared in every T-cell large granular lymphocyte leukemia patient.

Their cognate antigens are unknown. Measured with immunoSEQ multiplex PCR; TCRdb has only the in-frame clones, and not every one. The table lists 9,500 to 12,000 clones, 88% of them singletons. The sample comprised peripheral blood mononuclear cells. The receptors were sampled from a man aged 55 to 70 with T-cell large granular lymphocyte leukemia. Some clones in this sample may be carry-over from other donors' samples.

The CDR3 nucleotides read TGTGCCAGCAGCAAGGGGGACGGAGCTAACTATGGCTACACCTTC. Its translation: CASSKGDGANYGYTF. The chain has TRBV5-4 and TRBJ1-2; D is possibly TRBD1 (6 bases). The CDR3 spans 15 residues. Trimming cost V 4 bases and J 0 bases, with 13 bases left between them. From germline, CDR1 is SGHNT and CDR2 YYREEE (reference sequence).

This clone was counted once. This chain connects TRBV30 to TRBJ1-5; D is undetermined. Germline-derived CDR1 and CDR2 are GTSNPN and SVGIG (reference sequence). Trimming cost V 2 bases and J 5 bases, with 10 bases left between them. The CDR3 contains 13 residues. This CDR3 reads CAWSLGSDQPQHF. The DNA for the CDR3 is TGTGCCTGGAGTTTGGGATCTGATCAGCCCCAGCATTTT.

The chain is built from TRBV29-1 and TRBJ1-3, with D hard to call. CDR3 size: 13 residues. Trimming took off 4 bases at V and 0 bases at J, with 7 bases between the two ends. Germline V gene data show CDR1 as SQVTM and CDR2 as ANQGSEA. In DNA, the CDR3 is TGCAGCGTTGCCCAGGCCTCTGGAAACACCATATATTTT. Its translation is CSVAQASGNTIYF.

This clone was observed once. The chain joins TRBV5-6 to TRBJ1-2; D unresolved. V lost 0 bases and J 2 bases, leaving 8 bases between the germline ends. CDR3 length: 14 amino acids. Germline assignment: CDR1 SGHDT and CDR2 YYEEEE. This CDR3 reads CASSLGMENYGYTF. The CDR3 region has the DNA TGTGCCAGCAGCTTGGGAATGGAGAACTATGGCTACACCTTC.

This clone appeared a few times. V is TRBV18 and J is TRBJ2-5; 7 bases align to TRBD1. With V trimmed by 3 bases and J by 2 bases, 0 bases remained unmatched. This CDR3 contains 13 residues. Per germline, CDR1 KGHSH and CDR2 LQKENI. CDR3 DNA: TGTGCCAGCTCACCGGACAGGCAAGAGACCCAGTACTTC. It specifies CASSPDRQETQYF. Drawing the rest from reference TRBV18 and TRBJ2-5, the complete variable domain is NAGVMQNPRHLVRRRGQEARLRCSPMKGHSHVYWYRQLPEEGLKFMVYLQKENIIDESGMPKERFSAEFPKEGPSILRIQQVVRGDSAAYFCASSPDRQETQYFGPGTRLLVL.

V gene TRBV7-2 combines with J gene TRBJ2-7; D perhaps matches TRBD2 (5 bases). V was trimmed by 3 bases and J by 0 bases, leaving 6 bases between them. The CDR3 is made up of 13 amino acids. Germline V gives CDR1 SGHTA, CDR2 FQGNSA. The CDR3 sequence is CASSFRGSYEQYF. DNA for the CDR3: TGTGCCAGCAGCTTTCGGGGCTCCTACGAGCAGTACTTC. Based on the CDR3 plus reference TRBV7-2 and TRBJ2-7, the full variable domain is GAGVSQSPSNKVTEKGKDVELRCDPISGHTALYWYRQSLGQGLEFLIYFQGNSAPDKSGLPSDRFSAERTGGSVSTLTIQRTQQEDSAVYLCASSFRGSYEQYFGPGTRLTVT.

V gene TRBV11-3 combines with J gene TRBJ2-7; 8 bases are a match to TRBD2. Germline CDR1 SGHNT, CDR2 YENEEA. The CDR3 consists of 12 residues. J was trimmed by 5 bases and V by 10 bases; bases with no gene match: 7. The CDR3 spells CATPGTSHEQYF. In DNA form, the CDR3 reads TGTGCCACCCCCGGGACTAGTCACGAGCAGTACTTC.

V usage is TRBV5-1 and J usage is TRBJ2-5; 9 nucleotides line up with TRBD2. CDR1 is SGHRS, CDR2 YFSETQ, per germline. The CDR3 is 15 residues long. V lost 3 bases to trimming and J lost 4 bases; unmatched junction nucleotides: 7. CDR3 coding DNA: TGCGCCAGCAGCTCCGGACTAGCGACGGTAGAGACCCAGTACTTC. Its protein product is CASSSGLATVETQYF.

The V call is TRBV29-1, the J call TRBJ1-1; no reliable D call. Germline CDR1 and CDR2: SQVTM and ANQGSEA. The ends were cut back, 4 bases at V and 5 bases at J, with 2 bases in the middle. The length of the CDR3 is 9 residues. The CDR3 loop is CSVGTEAFF. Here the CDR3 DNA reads TGCAGCGTTGGGACTGAAGCTTTCTTT.

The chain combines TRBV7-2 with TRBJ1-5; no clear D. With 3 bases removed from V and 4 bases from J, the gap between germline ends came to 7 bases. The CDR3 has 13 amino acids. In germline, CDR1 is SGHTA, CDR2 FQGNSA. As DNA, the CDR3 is TGTGCCAGCAGCTTTGAGCGAAATCAGCCCCAGCATTTT. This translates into CASSFERNQPQHF.

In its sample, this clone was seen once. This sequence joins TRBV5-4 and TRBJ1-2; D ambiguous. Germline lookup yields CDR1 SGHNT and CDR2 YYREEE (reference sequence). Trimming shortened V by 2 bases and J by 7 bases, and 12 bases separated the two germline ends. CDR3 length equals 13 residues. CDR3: CASSFSGFSGYTF. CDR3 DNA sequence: TGTGCCAGCAGCTTCTCAGGATTTAGTGGCTACACCTTC.

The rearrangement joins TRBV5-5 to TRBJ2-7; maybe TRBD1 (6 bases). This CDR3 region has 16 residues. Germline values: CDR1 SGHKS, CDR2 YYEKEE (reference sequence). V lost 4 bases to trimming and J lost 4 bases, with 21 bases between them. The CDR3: CASSPPDLRGRYEQYF. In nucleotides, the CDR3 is TGTGCCAGCAGCCCCCCGGACCTCAGGGGTAGGTACGAGCAGTACTTC.

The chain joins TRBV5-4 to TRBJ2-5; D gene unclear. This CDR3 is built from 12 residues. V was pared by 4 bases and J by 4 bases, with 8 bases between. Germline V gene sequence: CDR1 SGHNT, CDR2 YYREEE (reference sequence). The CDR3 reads CASSTLGETQYF. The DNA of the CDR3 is TGTGCCAGCAGCACGCTGGGAGAGACCCAGTACTTC.

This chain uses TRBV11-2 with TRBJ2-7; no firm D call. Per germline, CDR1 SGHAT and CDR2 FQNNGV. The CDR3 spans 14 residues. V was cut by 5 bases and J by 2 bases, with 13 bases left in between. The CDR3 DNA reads TGTGCCAGCAGCCCCCATGGGGTTACCTACGAGCAGTACTTC. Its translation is CASSPHGVTYEQYF.

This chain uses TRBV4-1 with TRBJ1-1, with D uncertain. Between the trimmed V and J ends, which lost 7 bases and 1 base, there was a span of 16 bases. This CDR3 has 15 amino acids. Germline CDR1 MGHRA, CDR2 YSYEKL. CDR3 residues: CASNLWLAANTEAFF. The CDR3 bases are TGCGCCAGCAACCTTTGGCTGGCAGCGAACACTGAAGCTTTCTTT.

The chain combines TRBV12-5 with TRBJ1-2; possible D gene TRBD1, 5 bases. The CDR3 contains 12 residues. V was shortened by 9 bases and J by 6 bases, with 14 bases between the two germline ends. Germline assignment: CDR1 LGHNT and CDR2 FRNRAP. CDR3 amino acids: CASGGALDGYTF. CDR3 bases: TGTGCTAGCGGAGGGGCGCTCGATGGCTACACCTTC.

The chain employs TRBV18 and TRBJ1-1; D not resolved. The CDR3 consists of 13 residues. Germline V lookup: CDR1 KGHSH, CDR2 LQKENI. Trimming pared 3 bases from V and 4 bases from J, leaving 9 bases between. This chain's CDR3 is CASSPMGFTEAFF. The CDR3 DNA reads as TGTGCCAGCTCACCTATGGGGTTCACTGAAGCTTTCTTT.

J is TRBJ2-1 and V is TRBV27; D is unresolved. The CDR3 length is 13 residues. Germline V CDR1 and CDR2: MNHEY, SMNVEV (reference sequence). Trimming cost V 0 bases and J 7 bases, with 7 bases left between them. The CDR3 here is CASSLSRRNEQFF. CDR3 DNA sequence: TGTGCCAGCAGTTTATCAAGGCGTAATGAGCAGTTCTTC.

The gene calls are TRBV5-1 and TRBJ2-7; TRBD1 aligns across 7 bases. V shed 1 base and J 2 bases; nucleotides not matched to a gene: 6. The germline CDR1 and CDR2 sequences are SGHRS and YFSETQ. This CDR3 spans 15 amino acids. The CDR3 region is CASSLLGQRAYEQYF. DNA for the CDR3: TGCGCCAGCAGCTTGTTGGGACAGAGAGCCTACGAGCAGTACTTC.

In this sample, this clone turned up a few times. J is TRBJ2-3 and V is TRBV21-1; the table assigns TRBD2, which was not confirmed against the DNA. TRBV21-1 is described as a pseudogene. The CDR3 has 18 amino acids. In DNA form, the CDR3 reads TGTGCCACACGTCTCGGCCCCGTACTAGCGGGAGGTTTCGCTACGCAGTATTTT. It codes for CATRLGPVLAGGFATQYF.

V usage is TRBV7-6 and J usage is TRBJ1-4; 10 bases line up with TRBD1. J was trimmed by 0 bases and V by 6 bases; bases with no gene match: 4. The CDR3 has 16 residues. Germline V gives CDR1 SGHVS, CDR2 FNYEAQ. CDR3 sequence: CASRAGTGATNEKLFF. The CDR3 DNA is TGTGCCAGCAGAGCTGGGACAGGGGCAACTAATGAAAAACTGTTTTTT.

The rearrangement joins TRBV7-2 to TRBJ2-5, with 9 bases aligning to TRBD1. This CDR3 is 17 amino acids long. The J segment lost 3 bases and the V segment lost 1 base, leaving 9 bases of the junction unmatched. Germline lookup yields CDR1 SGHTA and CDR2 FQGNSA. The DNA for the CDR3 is TGTGCCAGCAGCTTAGTTAGTGGGGGACAGGGTGAAGAGACCCAGTACTTC. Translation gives CASSLVSGGQGEETQYF.

As DNA, the CDR3 is TGTGCCAGCAGCCAAGTCACAACGGCGGGGGCTGGGATTCAGCCCCAGCATTTT. Its translation: CASSQVTTAGAGIQPQHF. The J gene is TRBJ1-5, the V gene TRBV4-2; a possible D gene is TRBD1 (6 bases). Per germline, CDR1 LGHNA and CDR2 YNFKEQ. There are 18 residues in the CDR3. V shed 1 base and J shed 6 bases, with 22 bases lying between them.

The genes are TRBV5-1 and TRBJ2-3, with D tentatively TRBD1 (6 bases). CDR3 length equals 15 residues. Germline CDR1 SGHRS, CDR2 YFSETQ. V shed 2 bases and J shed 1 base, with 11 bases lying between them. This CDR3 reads CASSLGGPGTDTQYF. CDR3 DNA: TGCGCCAGCAGCTTAGGGGGACCGGGCACAGATACGCAGTATTTT. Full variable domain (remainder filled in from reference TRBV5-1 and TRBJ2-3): KAGVTQTPRYLIKTRGQQVTLSCSPISGHRSVSWYQQTPGQGLQFLFEYFSETQRNKGNFPGRFSGRQFSNSRSEMNVSTLELGDSALYLCASSLGGPGTDTQYFGPGTRLTVL.

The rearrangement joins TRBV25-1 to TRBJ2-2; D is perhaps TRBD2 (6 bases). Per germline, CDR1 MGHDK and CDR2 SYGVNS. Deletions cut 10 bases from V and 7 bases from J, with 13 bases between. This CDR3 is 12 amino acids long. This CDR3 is CATTVGLGELFF. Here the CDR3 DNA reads TGTGCCACCACGGTGGGACTCGGGGAGCTGTTTTTT.

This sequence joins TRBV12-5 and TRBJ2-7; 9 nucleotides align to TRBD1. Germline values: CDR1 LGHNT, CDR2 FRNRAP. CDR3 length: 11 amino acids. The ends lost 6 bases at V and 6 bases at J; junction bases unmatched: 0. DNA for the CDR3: TGTGCTAGTGGGGACAGGGGCGAGCAGTACTTC. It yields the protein CASGDRGEQYF.